This T cell receptor (beta chain) was sequenced for a study of T cell responses to AZD1222 COVID-19 vaccine. This CDR3 has 13 amino acids. Deletions cut 2 bases from V and 6 bases from J, with 11 bases between. The germline CDR1 and CDR2 sequences are MRHNA and SNTAGT. TCRdb's copy holds only in-frame clones and misses some; the assay was immunoSEQ multiplex PCR. The sample includes 65,000 to 70,000 clones, around nine tenths of them seen just once. The study, taken as a whole, reports: Regions 160-218 and 743-854 dominated among vaccine-associated CD4 TCRs spanning spike. Repertoires were collected only later (after the peak T cell response had occurred). Per reports, nearly half of all spike-specific TCRs target regions that are unmutated in variants.

Notes on this clone: Its cognate antigen is unknown.

The sequence derives from an adult in good health. The chain is built from TRBV6-4 and TRBJ2-7; no clear D gene. Sequenced material: peripheral blood, taken on day 0 of AZD1222 vaccination. As DNA, the CDR3 is TGTGCCAGCAGTGACGGCCCCCATCTCGAGCAGTACTTC. Protein: CASSDGPHLEQYF.